A single sample gave rise to the 5 T cell receptor beta chains below, sequenced in a study of T cells after yellow fever vaccination. TCRdb recomputed calls from the 5' RACE reads with MiXCR, one row per CDR3 protein. The sample lists a few hundred thousand distinct CDR3 sequences, roughly 5.6% seen once, with around 3.5% in the top ten. Here the sequenced sample was CD4+ T cells sorted from PBMCs, taken on the day of the yellow fever booster vaccination. The receptors stem from a man aged 18 to 30 who received the YFV17D yellow fever vaccine.

This chain connects TRBV5-8 to TRBJ2-5; 9 bases are a match to TRBD2. From germline, CDR1 is SGHTS and CDR2 YDEGEE. The CDR3 totals 17 residues. V dropped 4 bases and J dropped 1; count of bases not matched to a gene: 11. This CDR3 reads CASSPRGGGAAQETQYF. CDR3 in DNA: TGTGCCAGCAGCCCCCGGGGCGGGGGGGCGGCCCAAGAGACCCAGTACTTC. Full variable domain (rest looked up from reference TRBV5-8 and TRBJ2-5): EAGVTQSPTHLIKTRGQQATLRCSPISGHTSVYWYQQALGLGLQFLLWYDEGEERNRGNFPPRFSGRQFPNYSSELNVNALELEDSALYLCASSPRGGGAAQETQYFGPGTRLLVL.

About this clonotype: A much larger clone lies one base from this, so it may be a read error. The CDR3 spells CSACGGGYNEQFF. Here the CDR3 DNA reads TGCAGTGCTTGCGGGGGGGGCTACAATGAGCAGTTCTTC. This chain joins TRBV20-1 and TRBJ2-1; TRBD2 matches 9 bases. This CDR3 has 13 residues. The V segment lost 5 bases and the J segment 3 bases; nucleotides outside the gene matches: 2. Germline V lookup: CDR1 DFQATT, CDR2 SNEGSKA (reference sequence).

This clonotype was seen more than once but under ten times. This rearrangement joins TRBV11-2 to TRBJ2-3; D gene unclear. Germline CDR1 reads SGHAT; CDR2 reads FQNNGV. V lost 6 bases and J lost 2, with 6 bases in between. The CDR3 consists of 12 residues. Here the CDR3 reads CASRMYTDTQYF. As DNA, the CDR3 is TGTGCCAGCAGAATGTACACAGATACGCAGTATTTT.

This clonotype was observed many times. The DNA for the CDR3 is TGCGCCAGCAGCTTGGGGACTAGCGGGGTCTCCTACGAGCAGTACTTC. This sequence encodes CASSLGTSGVSYEQYF. The gene calls are TRBV5-1 and TRBJ2-7, with TRBD2 identical over 12 bases. Per germline, CDR1 SGHRS and CDR2 YFSETQ. CDR3 size: 16 residues. With 0 bases clipped from V and 0 bases from J, the junction kept 1 base outside the gene matches.

V gene TRBV18 combines with J gene TRBJ1-2; D gene uncertain. Trimming cost V 3 bases and J 0 bases, with 11 bases left between them. Per the germline V gene, CDR1 is KGHSH and CDR2 is LQKENI. This CDR3 is built from 15 residues. The CDR3 DNA reads TGTGCCAGCTCACCGGTGGGCAGCGCTAACTATGGCTACACCTTC. As protein: CASSPVGSANYGYTF.